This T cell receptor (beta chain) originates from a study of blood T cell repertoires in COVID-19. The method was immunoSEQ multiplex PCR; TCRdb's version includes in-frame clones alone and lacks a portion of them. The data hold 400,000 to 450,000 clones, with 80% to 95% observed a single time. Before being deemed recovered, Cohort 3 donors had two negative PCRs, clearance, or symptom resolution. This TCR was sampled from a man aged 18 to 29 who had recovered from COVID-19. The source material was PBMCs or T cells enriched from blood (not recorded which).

The CDR3 region has the DNA TGTGCCAGCTCACCACGACAGGTTCGGATGAACACTGAAGCTTTCTTT. Encoded protein: CASSPRQVRMNTEAFF. The J gene is TRBJ1-1, the V gene TRBV18; tentative D call: TRBD1 (6 bases). The length of the CDR3 is 16 residues. Trimming pared 1 base from V and 0 bases from J, leaving 12 bases between. Germline CDR1 KGHSH, CDR2 LQKENI. Drawing the rest from reference TRBV18 and TRBJ1-1, the complete variable domain is NAGVMQNPRHLVRRRGQEARLRCSPMKGHSHVYWYRQLPEEGLKFMVYLQKENIIDESGMPKERFSAEFPKEGPSILRIQQVVRGDSAAYFCASSPRQVRMNTEAFFGQGTRLTVV.